The 16 T cell receptor beta chains reported below all come from one sample, sequenced in a study of human versus mouse CDR3 diversity and MHC coevolution. The repertoire was sequenced with immunoSEQ multiplex PCR; TCRdb's copy has only in-frame clones and lacks some. The sample has 60,000 to 95,000 clones, 92% seen once. The sequencing sample was made of naive CD4+ T cells from blood. Indicated subset: CD45RO-negative CD62L-positive naive CD4 T cells. The receptors here all came from a person aged 30-70 years in good health.

The V call is TRBV27, the J call TRBJ1-5; 7 nucleotides align to TRBD1. From germline, CDR1 is MNHEY and CDR2 SMNVEV (reference sequence). The V gene end was trimmed by 0 bases and the J gene end by 7 bases; junction bases not matched to a gene: 9. The CDR3 runs 16 residues. CDR3 DNA: TGTGCCAGCAGTTTATCGGGCACAGGGGTATTGCAGCCCCAGCATTTT. Protein sequence: CASSLSGTGVLQPQHF.

The DNA of the CDR3 is TGTGCCTTCTCATATGGACTAGGCGTGGGAGAGACCCAGTACTTC. Translation gives CAFSYGLGVGETQYF. V is TRBV30 and J is TRBJ2-5, with 7 nucleotides matching TRBD2. This CDR3 contains 15 residues. Germline lookup yields CDR1 GTSNPN and CDR2 SVGIG (reference sequence). V dropped 7 bases and J dropped 4; count of bases not matched to a gene: 15.

The genes are TRBV2 and TRBJ2-3, with a tentative D call TRBD2 (5 bases). Germline V gene sequence: CDR1 SNHLY, CDR2 FYNNEI. The CDR3 sequence is 13 residues long. Between the trimmed V and J ends, which lost 4 bases and 0 bases, there was a span of 5 bases. The CDR3 DNA sequence: TGTGCCAGCAGTGGGGAGAGCACAGATACGCAGTATTTT. Amino acids: CASSGESTDTQYF.

The V gene is TRBV6-5, the J gene TRBJ2-7, with 8 bases matching TRBD1. CDR3 length equals 14 residues. Germline-derived CDR1 and CDR2 are MNHEY and SVGAGI. Trimming removed 8 bases from V and 7 bases from J; junction bases left unmatched: 13. The CDR3 spells CASAEGQEIKEQYF. The CDR3 DNA reads TGTGCCAGCGCCGAGGGACAGGAGATTAAGGAGCAGTACTTC.

The chain is built from TRBV10-3 and TRBJ2-7; D ambiguous. Trimming took off 6 bases at V and 0 bases at J, with 12 bases between the two ends. Per the germline V gene, CDR1 is ENHRY and CDR2 is SYGVKD. The CDR3 totals 14 residues. In DNA form, the CDR3 reads TGTGCCATCAGCCTAACCCTCCACTCCTACGAGCAGTACTTC. It codes for CAISLTLHSYEQYF.

This chain connects TRBV5-1 to TRBJ1-6; no definite D call. The CDR3 runs to 14 residues. The germline V and J ends were trimmed by 1 base and 7 bases, with 9 bases remaining between them. Per the germline V gene, CDR1 is SGHRS and CDR2 is YFSETQ. CDR3 DNA: TGCGCCAGCAGCTTGCTACCGAGCAATTCACCCCTCCACTTT. Its translation: CASSLLPSNSPLHF.

The genes are TRBV7-9 and TRBJ2-3; 9 bases are a match to TRBD1. This CDR3 comprises 15 residues. The germline V gene encodes CDR1 SEHNR and CDR2 FQNEAQ (reference sequence). The J segment lost 4 bases and the V segment lost 5 bases, leaving 7 bases of the junction unmatched. The CDR3 loop is CASSTRTGVADTQYF. CDR3 sequence (DNA): TGTGCCAGCAGCACACGGACAGGGGTGGCAGATACGCAGTATTTT.

The chain joins TRBV10-1 to TRBJ1-6, with TRBD1 as a possible D gene (5 bases). In germline, CDR1 is WNHNN, CDR2 SYGVQD (reference sequence). The CDR3 consists of 15 residues. The germline V and J ends were trimmed by 2 bases and 7 bases, with 12 bases remaining between them. This CDR3 reads CASSEGGRENSPLHF. The CDR3, as DNA: TGCGCCAGCAGTGAGGGGGGTCGGGAGAATTCACCCCTCCACTTT.

This rearrangement joins TRBV5-4 to TRBJ2-7, with TRBD1 matching over 9 bases. Germline V gene lookup returns CDR1 SGHNT and CDR2 YYREEE (reference sequence). With 4 bases clipped from V and 3 bases from J, the junction kept 17 bases outside the gene matches. The CDR3 has 18 residues. In DNA form, the CDR3 reads TGTGCCAGCAGCCAAGGACCCGGCGGACAGGGGCTATACTACGAGCAGTACTTC. Its translation is CASSQGPGGQGLYYEQYF.

This chain connects TRBV13 to TRBJ2-3, with D perhaps matching TRBD2 (5 bases). This CDR3 is built from 15 residues. From germline, CDR1 is PRHDT and CDR2 FYEKMQ (reference sequence). Trimming removed 6 bases at V and 2 bases at J, with 15 bases between. CDR3 sequence: CASRREKAHTDTQYF. The CDR3 bases are TGTGCCAGCAGGAGGGAGAAGGCGCACACAGATACGCAGTATTTT.

The chain combines TRBV30 with TRBJ2-7; tentatively, D is TRBD1 (6 bases). V dropped 0 bases and J dropped 3 bases, with 6 bases sitting between them. The CDR3 has 12 amino acids. Germline CDR1 reads GTSNPN; CDR2 reads SVGIG (reference sequence). The CDR3 DNA is TGTGCCTGGAGTGTACAGGGCTACGAGCAGTACTTC. It translates to CAWSVQGYEQYF.

The genes are TRBV7-7 and TRBJ2-1, with 8 bases identical to TRBD2. V gave up 0 bases and J gave up 7 bases; unmatched junction bases: 5. CDR1 is SSHAT and CDR2 is FNYEAQ in the germline V gene (reference sequence). The CDR3 is 15 amino acids. The CDR3 region is CASSLALGLENEQFF. The CDR3 DNA follows: TGTGCCAGCAGCTTAGCTTTGGGACTAGAAAATGAGCAGTTCTTC.

This chain links TRBV19 with TRBJ1-1; no clear D gene. V lost 7 bases to trimming and J lost 5 bases, with 14 bases between them. CDR1 LNHDA and CDR2 SQIVND come from the germline V gene (reference sequence). CDR3 length: 13 residues. The CDR3 DNA reads as TGTGCCAGTAAACTGCGGGGAATGACTGAAGCTTTCTTT. This codes for CASKLRGMTEAFF.

The V call is TRBV4-1, the J call TRBJ1-3; no reliable D call. V lost 2 bases and J 0 bases, leaving 8 bases between the germline ends. This CDR3 spans 15 amino acids. Germline V CDR1 and CDR2: MGHRA, YSYEKL. The chain's CDR3 is CASSQRLDSGNTIYF. CDR3 nucleotides: TGCGCCAGCAGCCAAAGACTCGACTCTGGAAACACCATATATTTT.

The genes are TRBV10-3 and TRBJ2-7; D gene uncertain. The V end lost 4 bases, the J end lost 3 bases, and 7 bases lay between the germline ends. The CDR3 extends over 12 amino acids. Germline values: CDR1 ENHRY, CDR2 SYGVKD. This chain's CDR3 is CAISGNGYEQYF. CDR3 sequence (DNA): TGTGCCATCAGTGGTAACGGCTACGAGCAGTACTTC.

As for this clone: At one end, the junction sequence differs from germline, possibly due to a read error. V gene TRBV10-2 combines with J gene TRBJ2-7; 8 bases fit TRBD2. The germline CDR1 and CDR2 sequences are WSHSY and SAAADI. CDR3 length equals 10 residues. The DNA for the CDR3 is TGCGCCAGCAGTGGGCCGGGGGGGGTTTTC. Its translation is CASSGPGGVF.